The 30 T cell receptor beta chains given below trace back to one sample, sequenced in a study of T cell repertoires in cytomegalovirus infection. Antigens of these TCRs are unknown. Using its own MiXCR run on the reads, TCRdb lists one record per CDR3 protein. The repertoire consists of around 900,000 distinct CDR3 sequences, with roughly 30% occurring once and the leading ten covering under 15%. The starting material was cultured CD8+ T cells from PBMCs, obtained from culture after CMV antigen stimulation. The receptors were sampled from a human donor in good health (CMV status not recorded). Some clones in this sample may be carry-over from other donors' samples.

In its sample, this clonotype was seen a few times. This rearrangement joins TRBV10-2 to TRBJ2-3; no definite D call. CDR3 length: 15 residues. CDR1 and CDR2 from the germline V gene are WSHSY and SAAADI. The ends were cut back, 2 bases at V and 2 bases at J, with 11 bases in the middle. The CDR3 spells CASSEPAQSTDTQYF. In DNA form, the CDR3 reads TGCGCCAGCAGTGAGCCAGCGCAGTCCACAGATACGCAGTATTTT.

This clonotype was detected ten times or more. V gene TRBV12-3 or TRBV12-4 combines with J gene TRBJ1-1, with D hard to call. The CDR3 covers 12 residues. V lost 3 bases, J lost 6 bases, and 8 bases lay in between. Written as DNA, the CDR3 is TGTGCCAGCAGTTTTTCTACGGCTGAAGCTTTCTTT. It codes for CASSFSTAEAFF.

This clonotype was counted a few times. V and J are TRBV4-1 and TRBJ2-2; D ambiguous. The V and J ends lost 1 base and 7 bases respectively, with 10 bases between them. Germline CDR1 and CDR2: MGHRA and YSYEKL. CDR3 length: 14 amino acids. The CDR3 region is CASSQVQLGGELFF. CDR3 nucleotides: TGCGCCAGCAGCCAAGTTCAACTCGGCGGGGAGCTGTTTTTT.

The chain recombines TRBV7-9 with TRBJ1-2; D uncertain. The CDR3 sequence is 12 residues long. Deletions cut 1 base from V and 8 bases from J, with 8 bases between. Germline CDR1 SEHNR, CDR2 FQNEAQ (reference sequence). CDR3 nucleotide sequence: TGTGCCAGCAGCTTAGGTGTCCGAGGCTACACCTTC. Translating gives CASSLGVRGYTF.

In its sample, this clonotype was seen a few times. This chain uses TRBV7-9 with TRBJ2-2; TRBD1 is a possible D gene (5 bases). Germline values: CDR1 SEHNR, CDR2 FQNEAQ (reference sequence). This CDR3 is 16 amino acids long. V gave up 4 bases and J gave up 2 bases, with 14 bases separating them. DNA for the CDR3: TGTGCCAGCAGCTCCCGAGCAGGGATCAACACCGGGGAGCTGTTTTTT. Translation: CASSSRAGINTGELFF.

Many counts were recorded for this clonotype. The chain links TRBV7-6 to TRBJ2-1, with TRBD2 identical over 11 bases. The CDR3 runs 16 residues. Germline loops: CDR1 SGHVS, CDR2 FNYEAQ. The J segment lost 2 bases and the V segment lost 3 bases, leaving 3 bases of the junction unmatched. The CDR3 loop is CASSLMGLAAYNEQFF. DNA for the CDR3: TGTGCCAGCAGCTTGATGGGACTAGCGGCCTACAATGAGCAGTTCTTC.

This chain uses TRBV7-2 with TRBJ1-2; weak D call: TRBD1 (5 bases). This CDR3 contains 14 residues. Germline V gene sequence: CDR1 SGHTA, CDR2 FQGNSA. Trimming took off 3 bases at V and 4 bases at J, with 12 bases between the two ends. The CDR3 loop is CASSFAGFGYGYTF. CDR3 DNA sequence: TGTGCCAGCAGCTTCGCAGGGTTTGGCTATGGCTACACCTTC.

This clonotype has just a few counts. This CDR3 reads CASKKEGVPTDTQYF. In DNA form, the CDR3 reads TGTGCCAGCAAAAAGGAGGGGGTCCCCACAGATACGCAGTATTTT. The chain combines TRBV7-3 with TRBJ2-3, with D perhaps given as TRBD1 or TRBD2 (6 bases each). The V gene lost 7 bases and the J gene lost 2 bases, with 16 bases spanning the gap. There are 15 residues in the CDR3. Germline values: CDR1 SGHTA, CDR2 FQGTGA.

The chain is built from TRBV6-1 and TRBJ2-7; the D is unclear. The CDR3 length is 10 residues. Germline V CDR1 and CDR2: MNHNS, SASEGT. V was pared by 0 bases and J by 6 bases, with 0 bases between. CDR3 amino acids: CASSEAEQYV. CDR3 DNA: TGTGCCAGCAGTGAAGCCGAGCAGTACGTC.

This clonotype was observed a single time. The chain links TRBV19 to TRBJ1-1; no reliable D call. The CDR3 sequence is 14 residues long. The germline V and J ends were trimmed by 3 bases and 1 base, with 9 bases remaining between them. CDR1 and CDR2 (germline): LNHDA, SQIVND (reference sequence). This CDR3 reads CASSISERNTEAFF. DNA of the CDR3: TGTGCCAGTAGTATCTCTGAGAGGAACACTGAAGCTTTCTTT.

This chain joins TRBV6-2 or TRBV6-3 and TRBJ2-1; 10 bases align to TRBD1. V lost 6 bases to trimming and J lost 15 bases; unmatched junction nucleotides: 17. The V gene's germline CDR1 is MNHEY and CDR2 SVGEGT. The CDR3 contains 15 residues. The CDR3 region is CASRPSGQGIYVGFF. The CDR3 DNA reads TGTGCCAGCAGACCCTCGGGACAGGGGATTTATGTGGGGTTCTTC.

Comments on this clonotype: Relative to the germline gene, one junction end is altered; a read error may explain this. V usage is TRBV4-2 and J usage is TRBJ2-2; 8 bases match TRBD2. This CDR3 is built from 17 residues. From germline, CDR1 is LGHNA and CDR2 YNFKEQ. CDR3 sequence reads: CASNQDWVGGDTGELFF. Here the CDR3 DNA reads TGTGCCAGCAACCAAGACTGGGTCGGGGGGGACACCGGGGAGCTGTTTTTT.

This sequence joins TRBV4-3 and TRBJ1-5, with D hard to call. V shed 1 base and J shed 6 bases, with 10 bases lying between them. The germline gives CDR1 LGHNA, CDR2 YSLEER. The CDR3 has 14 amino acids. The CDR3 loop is CASSQGSAGQPQHF. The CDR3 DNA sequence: TGCGCCAGCAGCCAAGGTTCCGCGGGTCAGCCCCAGCATTTT.

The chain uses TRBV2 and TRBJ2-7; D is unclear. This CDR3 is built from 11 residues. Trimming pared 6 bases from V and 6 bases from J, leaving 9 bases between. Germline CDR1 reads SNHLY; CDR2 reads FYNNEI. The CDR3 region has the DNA TGTGCCAGCAGCCCCGTAATCGAGCAGTACGTC. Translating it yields CASSPVIEQYV.

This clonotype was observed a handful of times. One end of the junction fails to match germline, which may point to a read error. CDR3 nucleotide sequence: TGTGCTAGCAGACACGGGACGGGTAATTTTTTTAGCAATCAGCCCCAGCATTTT. Its translation is CASRHGTGNFFSNQPQHF. This chain links TRBV7-6 with TRBJ1-5; D may be TRBD1 (5 bases). CDR1 SGHVS and CDR2 FNYEAQ come from the germline V gene. The CDR3 is 18 residues long.

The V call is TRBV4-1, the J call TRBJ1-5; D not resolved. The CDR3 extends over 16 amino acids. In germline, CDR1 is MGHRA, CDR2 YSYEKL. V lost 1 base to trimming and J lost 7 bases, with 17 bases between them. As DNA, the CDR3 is TGCGCCAGCAGCCAAGGAAATGAGCAGGCTCAACAGCCCCAGCATTTT. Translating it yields CASSQGNEQAQQPQHF.

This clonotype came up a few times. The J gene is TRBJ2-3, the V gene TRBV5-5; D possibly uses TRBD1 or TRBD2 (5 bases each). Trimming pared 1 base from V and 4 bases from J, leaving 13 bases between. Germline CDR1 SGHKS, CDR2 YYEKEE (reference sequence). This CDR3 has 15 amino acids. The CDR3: CASSLWWGLADTQYF. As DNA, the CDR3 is TGTGCCAGCAGCTTGTGGTGGGGGTTGGCAGATACGCAGTATTTT. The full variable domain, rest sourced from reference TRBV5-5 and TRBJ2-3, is DAGVTQSPTHLIKTRGQQVTLRCSPISGHKSVSWYQQVLGQGPQFIFQYYEKEERGRGNFPDRFSARQFPNYSSELNVNALLLGDSALYLCASSLWWGLADTQYFGPGTRLTVL.

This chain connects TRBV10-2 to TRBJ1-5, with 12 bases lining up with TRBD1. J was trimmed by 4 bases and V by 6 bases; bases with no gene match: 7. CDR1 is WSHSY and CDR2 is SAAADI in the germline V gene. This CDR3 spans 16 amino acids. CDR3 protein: CASRPGTGGANQPQHF. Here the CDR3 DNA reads TGCGCCAGCAGACCCGGGACAGGGGGCGCGAATCAGCCCCAGCATTTT.

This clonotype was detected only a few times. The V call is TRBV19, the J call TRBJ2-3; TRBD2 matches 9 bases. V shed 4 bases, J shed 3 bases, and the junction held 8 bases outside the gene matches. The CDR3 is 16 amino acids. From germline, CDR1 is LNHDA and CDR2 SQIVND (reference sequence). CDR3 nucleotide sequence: TGTGCCAGTAGTACGAGGACTAGCGTCGGGACAGATACGCAGTATTTT. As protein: CASSTRTSVGTDTQYF.

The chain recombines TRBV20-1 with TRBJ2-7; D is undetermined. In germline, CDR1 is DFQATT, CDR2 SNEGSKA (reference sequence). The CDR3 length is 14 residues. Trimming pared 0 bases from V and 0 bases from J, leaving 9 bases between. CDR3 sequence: CSARDLSSSYEQYF. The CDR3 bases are TGCAGTGCTAGAGACCTTAGTAGCTCCTACGAGCAGTACTTC.

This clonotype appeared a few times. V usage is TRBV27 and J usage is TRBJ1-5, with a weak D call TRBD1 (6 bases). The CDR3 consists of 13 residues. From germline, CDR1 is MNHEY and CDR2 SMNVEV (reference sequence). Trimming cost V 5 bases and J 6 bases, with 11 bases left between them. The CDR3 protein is CASSTGHGQPQHF. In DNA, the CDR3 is TGTGCCAGCAGTACAGGGCACGGTCAGCCCCAGCATTTT.

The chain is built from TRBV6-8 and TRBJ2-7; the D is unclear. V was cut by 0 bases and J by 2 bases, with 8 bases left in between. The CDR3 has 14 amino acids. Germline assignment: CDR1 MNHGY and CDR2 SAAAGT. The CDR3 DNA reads TGTGCCAGCAGTTACTCGTCTGCAGCCTACGAGCAGTACTTC. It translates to CASSYSSAAYEQYF.

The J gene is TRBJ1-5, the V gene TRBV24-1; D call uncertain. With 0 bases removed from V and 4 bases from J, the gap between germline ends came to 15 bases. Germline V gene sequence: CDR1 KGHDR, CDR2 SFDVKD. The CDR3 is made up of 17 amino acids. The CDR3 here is CATSDLLSADENQPQHF. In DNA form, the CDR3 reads TGTGCCACCAGTGATTTGTTATCGGCGGACGAAAATCAGCCCCAGCATTTT.

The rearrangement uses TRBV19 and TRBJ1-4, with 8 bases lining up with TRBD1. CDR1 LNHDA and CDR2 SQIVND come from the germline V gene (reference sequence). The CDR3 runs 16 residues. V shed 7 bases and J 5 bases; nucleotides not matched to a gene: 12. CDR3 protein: CASTRTGFRSNEKLFF. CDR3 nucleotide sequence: TGTGCCAGTACCCGGACAGGGTTTCGTTCGAATGAAAAACTGTTTTTT.

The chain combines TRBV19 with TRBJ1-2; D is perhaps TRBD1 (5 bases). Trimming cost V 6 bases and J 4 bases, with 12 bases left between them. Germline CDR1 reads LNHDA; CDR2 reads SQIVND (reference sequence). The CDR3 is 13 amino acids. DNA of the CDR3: TGTGCCAGTAGCTGGGACTTCGTCTATGGCTACACCTTC. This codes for CASSWDFVYGYTF.

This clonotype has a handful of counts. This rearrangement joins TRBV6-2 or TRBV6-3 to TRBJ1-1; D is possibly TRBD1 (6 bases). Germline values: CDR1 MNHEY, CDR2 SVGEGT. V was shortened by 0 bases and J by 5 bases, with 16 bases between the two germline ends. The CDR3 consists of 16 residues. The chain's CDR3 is CASSYSTRRGRTEAFF. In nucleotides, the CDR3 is TGTGCCAGCAGTTACTCGACTCGGAGGGGGAGAACTGAAGCTTTCTTT.

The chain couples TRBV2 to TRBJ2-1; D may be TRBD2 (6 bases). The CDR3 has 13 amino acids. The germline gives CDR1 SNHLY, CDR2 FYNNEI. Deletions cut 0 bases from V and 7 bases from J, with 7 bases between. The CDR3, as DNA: TGTGCCAGCAGTGAAGCTGGGAGGAATGAGCAGTTCTTC. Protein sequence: CASSEAGRNEQFF.

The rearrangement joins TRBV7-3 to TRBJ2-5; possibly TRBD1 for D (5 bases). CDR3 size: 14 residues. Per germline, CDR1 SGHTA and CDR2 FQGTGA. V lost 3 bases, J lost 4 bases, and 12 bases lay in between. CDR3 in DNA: TGTGCCAGCAGCTTGTGGGGCCTTGGAGAGACCCAGTACTTC. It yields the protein CASSLWGLGETQYF.

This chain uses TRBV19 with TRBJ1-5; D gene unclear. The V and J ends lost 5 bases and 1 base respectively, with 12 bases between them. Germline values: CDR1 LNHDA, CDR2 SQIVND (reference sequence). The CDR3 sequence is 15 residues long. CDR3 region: CASSPDPTSNQPQHF. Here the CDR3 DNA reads TGTGCCAGTAGTCCCGACCCCACGAGCAATCAGCCCCAGCATTTT.

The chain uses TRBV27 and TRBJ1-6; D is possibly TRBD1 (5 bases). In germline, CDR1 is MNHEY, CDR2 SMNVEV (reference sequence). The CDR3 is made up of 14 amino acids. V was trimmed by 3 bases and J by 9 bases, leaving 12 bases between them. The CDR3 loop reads CASSFWVGGSPLHF. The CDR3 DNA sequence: TGTGCCAGCAGTTTTTGGGTCGGGGGTTCACCCCTCCACTTT.